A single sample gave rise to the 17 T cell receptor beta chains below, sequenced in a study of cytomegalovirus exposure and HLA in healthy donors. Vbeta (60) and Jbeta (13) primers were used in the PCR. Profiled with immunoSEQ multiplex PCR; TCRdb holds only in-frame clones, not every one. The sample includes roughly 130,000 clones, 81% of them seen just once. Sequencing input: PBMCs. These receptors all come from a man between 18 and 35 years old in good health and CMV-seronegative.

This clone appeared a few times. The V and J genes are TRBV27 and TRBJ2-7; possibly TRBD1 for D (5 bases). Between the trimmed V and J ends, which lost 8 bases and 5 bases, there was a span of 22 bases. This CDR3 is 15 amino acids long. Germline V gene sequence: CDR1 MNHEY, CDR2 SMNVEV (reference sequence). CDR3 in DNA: TGTGCCAGCCGCGCGCCAGGCCTAGGGGTCAACGAGCAGTACTTC. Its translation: CASRAPGLGVNEQYF.

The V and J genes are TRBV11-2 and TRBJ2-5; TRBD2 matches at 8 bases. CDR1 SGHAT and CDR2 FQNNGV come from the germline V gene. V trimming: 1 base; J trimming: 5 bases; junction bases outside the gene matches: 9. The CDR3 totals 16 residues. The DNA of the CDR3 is TGTGCCAGCAGCTTAGGGGGCGGGGGGTCCGGGGAGACCCAGTACTTC. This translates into CASSLGGGGSGETQYF.

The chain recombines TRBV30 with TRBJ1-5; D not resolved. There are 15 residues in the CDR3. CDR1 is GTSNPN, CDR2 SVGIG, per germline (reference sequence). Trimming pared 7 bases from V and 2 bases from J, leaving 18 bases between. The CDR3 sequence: CASRQGSRGNQPQHF. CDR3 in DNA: TGTGCCTCTCGACAAGGGTCGAGGGGCAATCAGCCCCAGCATTTT.

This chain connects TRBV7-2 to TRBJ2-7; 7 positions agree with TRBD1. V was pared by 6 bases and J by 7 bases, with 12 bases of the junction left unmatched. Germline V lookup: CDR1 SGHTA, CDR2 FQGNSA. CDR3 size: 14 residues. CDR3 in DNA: TGTGCCAGCAGTCAACAGGGGCGAAGGGGGGAGCAGTACTTC. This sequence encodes CASSQQGRRGEQYF.

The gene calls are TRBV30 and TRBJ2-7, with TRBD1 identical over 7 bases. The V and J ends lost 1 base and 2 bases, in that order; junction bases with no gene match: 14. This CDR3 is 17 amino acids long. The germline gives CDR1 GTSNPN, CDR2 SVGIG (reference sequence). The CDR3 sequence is CAWSGERQGVLPYEQYF. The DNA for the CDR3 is TGTGCCTGGAGTGGGGAGAGACAGGGCGTGTTACCCTACGAGCAGTACTTC.

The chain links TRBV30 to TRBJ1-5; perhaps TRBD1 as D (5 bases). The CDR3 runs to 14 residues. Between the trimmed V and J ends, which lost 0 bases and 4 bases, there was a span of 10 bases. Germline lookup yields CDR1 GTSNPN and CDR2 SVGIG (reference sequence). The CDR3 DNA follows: TGTGCCTGGAGTGTACAGGCAGATAATCAGCCCCAGCATTTT. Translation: CAWSVQADNQPQHF.

The CDR3 DNA follows: TGTGCCAGCGGACGGGGGAACACTGAAGCTTTCTTT. Translating gives CASGRGNTEAFF. This sequence joins TRBV2 and TRBJ1-1, with D unresolved. V lost 8 bases to trimming and J lost 1 base, with 8 bases between them. The length of the CDR3 is 12 residues. Germline CDR1 is SNHLY and CDR2 is FYNNEI.

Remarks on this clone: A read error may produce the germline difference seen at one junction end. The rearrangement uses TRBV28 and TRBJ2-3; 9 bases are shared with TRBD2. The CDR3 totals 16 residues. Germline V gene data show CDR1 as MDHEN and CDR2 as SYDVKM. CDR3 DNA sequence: TGTGCCACCAGTATCCCGCGGGGGGGAAGTTCAGATACGCAGTATTTT. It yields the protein CATSIPRGGSSDTQYF.

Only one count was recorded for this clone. The DNA of the CDR3 is TGTGCCAGCAGCTTAGTTGGAGGGGCGGAGACCCAGTACTTC. Its protein product is CASSLVGGAETQYF. The chain combines TRBV11-1 with TRBJ2-5, with D possibly being TRBD2 (6 bases). The CDR3 consists of 14 residues. Trimming shortened V by 1 base and J by 5 bases, and 11 bases separated the two germline ends. Germline V gene data show CDR1 as SGHAT and CDR2 as FQDESV (reference sequence).

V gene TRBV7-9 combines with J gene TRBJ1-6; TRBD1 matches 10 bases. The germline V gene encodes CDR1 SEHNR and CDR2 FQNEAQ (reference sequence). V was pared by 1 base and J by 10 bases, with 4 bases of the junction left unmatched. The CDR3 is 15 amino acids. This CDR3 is CASSLGDRGWSPLHF. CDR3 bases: TGTGCCAGCAGCTTAGGGGACAGGGGATGGTCACCCCTCCACTTT.

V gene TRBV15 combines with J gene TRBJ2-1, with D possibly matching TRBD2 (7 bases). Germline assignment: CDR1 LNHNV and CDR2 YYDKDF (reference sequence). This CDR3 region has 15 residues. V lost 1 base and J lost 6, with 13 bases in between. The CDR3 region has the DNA TGTGCCACCAGCAGAGGGAGCGGGACACCCAATGAGCAGTTCTTC. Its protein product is CATSRGSGTPNEQFF.

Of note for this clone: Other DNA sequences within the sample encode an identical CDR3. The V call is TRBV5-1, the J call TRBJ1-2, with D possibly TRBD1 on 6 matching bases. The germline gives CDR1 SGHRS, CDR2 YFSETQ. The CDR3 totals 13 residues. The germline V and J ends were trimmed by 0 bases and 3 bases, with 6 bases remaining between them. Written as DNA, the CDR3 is TGCGCCAGCAGCTTGGACAGGGACTATGGCTACACCTTC. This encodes CASSLDRDYGYTF.

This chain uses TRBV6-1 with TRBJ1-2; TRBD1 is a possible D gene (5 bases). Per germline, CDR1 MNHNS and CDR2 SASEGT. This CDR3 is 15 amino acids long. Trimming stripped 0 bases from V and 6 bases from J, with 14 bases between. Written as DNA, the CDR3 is TGTGCCAGCAGTGAAGCGAAGGCAGGGAGGGATGGCTACACCTTC. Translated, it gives CASSEAKAGRDGYTF.

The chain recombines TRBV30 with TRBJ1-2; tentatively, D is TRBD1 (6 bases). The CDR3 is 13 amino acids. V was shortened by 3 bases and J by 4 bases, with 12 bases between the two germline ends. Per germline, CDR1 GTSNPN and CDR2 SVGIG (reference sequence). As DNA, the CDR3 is TGTGCCTGGAGCAGGGGCGAAGGCTATGGCTACACCTTC. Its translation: CAWSRGEGYGYTF.

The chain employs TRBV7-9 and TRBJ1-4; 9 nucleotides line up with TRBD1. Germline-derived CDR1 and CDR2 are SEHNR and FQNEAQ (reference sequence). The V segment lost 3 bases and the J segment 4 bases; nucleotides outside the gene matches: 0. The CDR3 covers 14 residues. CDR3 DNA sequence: TGTGCCAGCAGCTTGGGACAGGGTAATGAAAAACTGTTTTTT. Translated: CASSLGQGNEKLFF.

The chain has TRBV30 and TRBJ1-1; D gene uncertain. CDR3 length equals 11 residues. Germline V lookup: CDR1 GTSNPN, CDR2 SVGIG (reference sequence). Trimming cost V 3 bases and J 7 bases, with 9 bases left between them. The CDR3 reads CAWSSVSEAFF. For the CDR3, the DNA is TGTGCCTGGAGCTCTGTCAGTGAAGCTTTCTTT. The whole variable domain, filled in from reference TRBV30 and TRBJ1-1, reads SQTIHQWPATLVQPVGSPLSLECTVEGTSNPNLYWYRQAAGRGLQLLFYSVGIGQISSEVPQNLSASRPQDRQFILSSKKLLLSDSGFYLCAWSSVSEAFFGQGTRLTVV.

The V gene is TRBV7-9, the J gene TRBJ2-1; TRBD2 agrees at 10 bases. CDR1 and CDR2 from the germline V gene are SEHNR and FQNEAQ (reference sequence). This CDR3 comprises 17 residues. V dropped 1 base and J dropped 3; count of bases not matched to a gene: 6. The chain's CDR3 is CASSLGGLAGVYNEQFF. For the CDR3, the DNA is TGTGCCAGCAGCTTAGGGGGGCTAGCGGGGGTCTACAATGAGCAGTTCTTC.